This entry concerns a single T cell receptor beta chain. Deletions cut 8 bases from V and 3 bases from J, with 13 bases between. The CDR3 covers 14 residues. Germline-derived CDR1 and CDR2 are MGHRA and YSYEKL. The sample's treatment: roughly 18 received Ad26.COV2.S at low or high dose, single or two shots; a few received placebo; per-sample allocation not given. All samples were drawn on day 63, counting from the first vaccine or placebo injection. Only in-frame clones appear in the TCRdb table, and some are missing; sequencing was by immunoSEQ multiplex PCR. The profile shows some 330,000 clones, roughly 90% of them singletons. The source of the sample is a study of Ad26.COV2.S vaccination and SARS-CoV-2 variants.

This sequence was found in a person between 18 and 65 years old who received the Ad26.COV2.S COVID-19 vaccine or a placebo. This sequence joins TRBV4-1 and TRBJ1-4; D ambiguous. The specimen comprised peripheral blood, sampled in a trial of Ad26.COV2.S vaccine versus placebo. The CDR3 bases are TGCGCCAGCCGATGGCCGGGCGCTAATGAAAAACTGTTTTTT. Its translation: CASRWPGANEKLFF.